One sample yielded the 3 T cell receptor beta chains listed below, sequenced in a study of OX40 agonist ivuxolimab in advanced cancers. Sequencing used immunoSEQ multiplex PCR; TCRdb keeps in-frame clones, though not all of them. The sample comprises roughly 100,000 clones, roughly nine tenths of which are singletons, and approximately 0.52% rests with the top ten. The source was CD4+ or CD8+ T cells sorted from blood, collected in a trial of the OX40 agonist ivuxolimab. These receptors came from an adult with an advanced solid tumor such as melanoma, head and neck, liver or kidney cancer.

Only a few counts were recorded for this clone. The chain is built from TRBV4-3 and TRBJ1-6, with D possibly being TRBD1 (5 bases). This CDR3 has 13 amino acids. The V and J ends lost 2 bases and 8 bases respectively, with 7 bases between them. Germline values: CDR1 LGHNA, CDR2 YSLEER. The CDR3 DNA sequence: TGCGCCAGCAGCCAATCGACAGATTCACCCCTCCACTTT. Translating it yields CASSQSTDSPLHF.

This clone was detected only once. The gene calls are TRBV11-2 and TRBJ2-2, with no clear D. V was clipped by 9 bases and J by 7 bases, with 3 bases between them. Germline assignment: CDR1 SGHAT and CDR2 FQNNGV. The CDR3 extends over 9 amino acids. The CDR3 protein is CARCGELFF. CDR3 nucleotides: TGTGCCAGATGCGGGGAGCTGTTTTTT.

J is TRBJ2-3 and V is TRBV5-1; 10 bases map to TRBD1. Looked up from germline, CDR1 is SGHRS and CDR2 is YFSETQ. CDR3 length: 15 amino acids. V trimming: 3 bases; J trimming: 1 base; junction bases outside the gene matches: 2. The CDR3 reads CASSYGTGGTDTQYF. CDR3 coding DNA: TGCGCCAGCAGCTACGGGACAGGGGGCACAGATACGCAGTATTTT.